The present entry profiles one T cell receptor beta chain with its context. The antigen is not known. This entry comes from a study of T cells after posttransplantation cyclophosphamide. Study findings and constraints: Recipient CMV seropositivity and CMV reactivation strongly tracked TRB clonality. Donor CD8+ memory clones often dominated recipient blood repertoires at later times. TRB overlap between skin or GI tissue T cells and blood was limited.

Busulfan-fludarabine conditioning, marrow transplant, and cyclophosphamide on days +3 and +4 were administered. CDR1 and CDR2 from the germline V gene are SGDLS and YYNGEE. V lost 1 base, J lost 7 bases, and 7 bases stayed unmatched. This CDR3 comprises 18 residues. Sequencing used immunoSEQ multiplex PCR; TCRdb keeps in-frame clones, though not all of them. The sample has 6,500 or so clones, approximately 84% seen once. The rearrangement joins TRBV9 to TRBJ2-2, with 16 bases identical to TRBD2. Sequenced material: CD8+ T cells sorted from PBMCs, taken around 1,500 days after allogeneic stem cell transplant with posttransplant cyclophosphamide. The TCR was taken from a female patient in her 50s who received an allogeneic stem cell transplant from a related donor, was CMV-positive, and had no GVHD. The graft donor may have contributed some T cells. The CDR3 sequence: CASSVTGTSGRAGGELFF. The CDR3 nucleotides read TGTGCCAGCAGCGTAACTGGGACTAGCGGGAGGGCCGGCGGGGAGCTGTTTTTT.